Here is one TCR beta chain with its context. As yet, its antigen is unknown. The CDR3 runs to 16 residues. The germline CDR1 and CDR2 sequences are SNHLY and FYNNEI. Trimming left V 1 base short and J 4 bases short, with 13 bases between. Assay used: immunoSEQ multiplex PCR; TCRdb lists only in-frame clones, some missing. The table shows around 37,000 clones, with nearly 85% occurring only once. This entry comes from a study of OX40 agonist ivuxolimab in advanced cancers. The sampling schedule covered blood at baseline, cycle 4 day 1, and cycle 7 day 1. Points from the study as a whole: At 0.1-3.0 mg/kg, partial responders had clonal expansion among the lowest observed.

The specimen comprised CD4+ or CD8+ T cells sorted from blood, sampled in a trial of the OX40 agonist ivuxolimab. V and J are TRBV2 and TRBJ2-2; unclear D gene. This clonotype originated in an adult with an advanced solid tumor such as melanoma, head and neck, liver or kidney cancer. The CDR3 loop reads CASSEGDSWGTGELFF. Here the CDR3 DNA reads TGTGCCAGCAGTGAAGGTGATAGCTGGGGCACCGGGGAGCTGTTTTTT.